This TCR beta chain is drawn from a study of cytotoxic CD8 clonotypes in ibrutinib-treated CLL. As concerns this clone: Other DNA sequences in the sample encode the same CDR3.

The germline V and J ends were trimmed by 2 bases and 4 bases, with 6 bases remaining between them. The length of the CDR3 is 14 residues. CDR1 is LNHNV and CDR2 is YYDKDF in the germline V gene (reference sequence). Cryopreserved PBMCs provided around 1.9 micrograms of genomic DNA for the TCR beta libraries. Clones were sequenced by immunoSEQ multiplex PCR, and TCRdb holds only the in-frame ones, with some missing. The table lists 200,000 to 250,000 clones, 60% to 80% of them singletons. The sequence was collected from a human donor with chronic lymphocytic leukemia. V is TRBV15 and J is TRBJ1-6, with D perhaps matching TRBD1 (6 bases). The source was PBMCs, collected after 12 months of ibrutinib treatment. This CDR3 reads CATSRQGYNSPLHF. In DNA, the CDR3 is TGTGCCACCAGCAGACAGGGGTATAATTCACCCCTCCACTTT.